This T cell receptor beta chain emerged from a study of OX40 agonist ivuxolimab in advanced cancers. Germline CDR1 and CDR2: SGHDT and YYEEEE. Between the trimmed V and J ends, which lost 4 bases and 1 base, there was a span of 14 bases. The CDR3 has 15 amino acids. As to this clone: What it recognizes is unknown.

Findings and limits, study-wide: Expanded peripheral T cell antigen specificity was not determined. A proportion of nonresponders additionally exhibited low normalized T-cell clonal expansion.

Measured with immunoSEQ multiplex PCR; TCRdb has only the in-frame clones, and not every one. The profile shows about 100,000 clones, 95% to 96% of them singletons. V gene TRBV5-6 combines with J gene TRBJ2-5; no clear D. This material consisted of CD4+ or CD8+ T cells sorted from blood, taken in a trial of the OX40 agonist ivuxolimab. The sequence derives from an adult with an advanced solid tumor such as melanoma, head and neck, liver or kidney cancer. CDR3 sequence: CASSLVADRQETQYF. Here the CDR3 DNA reads TGTGCCAGCAGCCTTGTGGCGGACCGCCAAGAGACCCAGTACTTC.